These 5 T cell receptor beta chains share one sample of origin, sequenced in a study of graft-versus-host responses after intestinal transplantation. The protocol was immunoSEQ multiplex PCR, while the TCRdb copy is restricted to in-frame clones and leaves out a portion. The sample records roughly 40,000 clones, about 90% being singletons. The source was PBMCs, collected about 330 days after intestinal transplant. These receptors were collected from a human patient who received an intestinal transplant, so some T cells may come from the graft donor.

The DNA of the CDR3 is TGTGCCAGCAGCTTAGGGGCGCCGACAGGGGTCACCGGGGAGCTGTTTTTT. This encodes CASSLGAPTGVTGELFF. This chain links TRBV7-3 with TRBJ2-2, with 8 bases that match TRBD1. CDR3 length: 17 residues. V dropped 2 bases and J dropped 4; count of bases not matched to a gene: 9. Germline V gives CDR1 SGHTA, CDR2 FQGTGA.

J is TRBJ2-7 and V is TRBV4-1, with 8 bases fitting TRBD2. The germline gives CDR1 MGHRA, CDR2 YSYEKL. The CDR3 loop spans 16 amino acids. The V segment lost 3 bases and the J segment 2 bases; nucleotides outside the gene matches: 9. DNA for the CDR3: TGCGCCAGCAGCCAGCACGAGCCGGGACTAGCCTACGAGCAGTACTTC. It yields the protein CASSQHEPGLAYEQYF.

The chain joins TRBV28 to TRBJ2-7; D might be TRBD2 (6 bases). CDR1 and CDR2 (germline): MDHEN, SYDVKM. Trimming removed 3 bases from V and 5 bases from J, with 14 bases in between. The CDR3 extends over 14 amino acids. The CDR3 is CASSFTGSGDEQYF. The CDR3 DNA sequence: TGTGCCAGCAGTTTCACCGGCTCGGGGGACGAGCAGTACTTC.

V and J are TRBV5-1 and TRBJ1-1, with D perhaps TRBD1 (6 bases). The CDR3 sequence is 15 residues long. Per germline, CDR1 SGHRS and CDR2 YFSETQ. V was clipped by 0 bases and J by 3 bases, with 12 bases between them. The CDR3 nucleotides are TGCGCCAGCAGCTTGGGACAGGTATCCGACACTGAAGCTTTCTTT. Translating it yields CASSLGQVSDTEAFF.

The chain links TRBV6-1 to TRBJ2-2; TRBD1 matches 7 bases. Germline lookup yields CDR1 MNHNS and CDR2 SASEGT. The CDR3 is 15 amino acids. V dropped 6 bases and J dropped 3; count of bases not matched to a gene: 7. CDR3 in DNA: TGTGCCAGCAGGGCAGGGGGATCGGACACCGGGGAGCTGTTTTTT. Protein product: CASRAGGSDTGELFF.